This entry lists 21 T cell receptor beta chains sequenced from one sample in a study of human T cells and chemical hapten exposure. MiXCR, run by TCRdb on the RACE reads, gives a single entry per CDR3 protein. The top ten clones hold approximately 2.1% of a sample with about 99,000 distinct CDR3 sequences, around 12% of them seen once. Specified time point: patch test 1, 2 weeks after DPC sensitization. Treatment given: therapeutic diphenylcyclopropenone sensitization with weekly scalp DPC. This material consisted of whole blood, taken in connection with sensitization to the hapten diphenylcyclopropenone (DPC). The receptors were gathered from a woman in her 40s with alopecia areata. Some clones in this sample may be carry-over from other donors' samples.

This clonotype has just a few counts. This CDR3 reads CASSPRQNPGSNQPQHF. The CDR3 bases are TGTGCCAGCAGCCCGAGACAGAATCCGGGGAGCAATCAGCCCCAGCATTTT. This chain joins TRBV7-6 and TRBJ1-5, with D perhaps matching TRBD1 (5 bases). Trimming stripped 5 bases from V and 1 base from J, with 18 bases between. The CDR3 totals 17 residues. Germline assignment: CDR1 SGHVS and CDR2 FNYEAQ.

The chain uses TRBV20-1 and TRBJ2-5; 7 nucleotides align to TRBD2. The CDR3 is made up of 13 amino acids. Germline V CDR1 and CDR2: DFQATT, SNEGSKA (reference sequence). V was clipped by 6 bases and J by 3 bases; unmatched bases: 7. This CDR3 is CSAGGRGKETQYF. The CDR3 nucleotides read TGCAGTGCAGGCGGGAGAGGGAAAGAGACCCAGTACTTC.

This clonotype showed up just a few times. This sequence joins TRBV7-2 and TRBJ2-3; a weak D match, TRBD2 (6 bases). The CDR3 is 14 amino acids. V lost 1 base to trimming and J lost 6 bases, with 11 bases between them. Germline V gene sequence: CDR1 SGHTA, CDR2 FQGNSA. As DNA, the CDR3 is TGTGCCAGCAGCTTAGTCTCGGGAGACGATACGCAGTATTTT. Amino acid sequence: CASSLVSGDDTQYF.

This clonotype was detected many times. CDR3: CASSTSTGKYREAFF. In DNA, the CDR3 is TGTGCCAGCAGTACCTCAACAGGGAAGTATAGAGAAGCTTTCTTT. V is TRBV28 and J is TRBJ1-1, with a weak D call TRBD1 (6 bases). Germline V gene data show CDR1 as MDHEN and CDR2 as SYDVKM. Trimming stripped 5 bases from V and 8 bases from J, with 21 bases between. CDR3 length equals 15 residues.

This clonotype has ten or more counts. The chain recombines TRBV4-3 with TRBJ1-1; 9 nucleotides agree with TRBD1. The germline V gene encodes CDR1 LGHNA and CDR2 YSLEER. J was trimmed by 8 bases and V by 0 bases; bases with no gene match: 7. The CDR3 totals 15 residues. The CDR3 sequence is CASSQDGTGGVEAFF. CDR3 in DNA: TGCGCCAGCAGCCAAGATGGCACAGGGGGCGTGGAAGCTTTCTTT.

The gene calls are TRBV9 and TRBJ2-5; D assignment may be TRBD1 or TRBD2 (5 bases each). CDR1 and CDR2 from the germline V gene are SGDLS and YYNGEE. Trimming took off 4 bases at V and 5 bases at J, with 18 bases between the two ends. The CDR3 loop spans 15 amino acids. In nucleotides, the CDR3 is TGTGCCAGCAGCTACTGGGGACGGGATCAGGAGACCCAGTACTTC. It yields the protein CASSYWGRDQETQYF.

The chain links TRBV12-3 or TRBV12-4 to TRBJ1-4; possible D gene TRBD1, 5 bases. The CDR3 sequence is 14 residues long. V lost 3 bases and J 9 bases, leaving 14 bases between the germline ends. The CDR3 coding sequence is TGTGCCAGCAGTTTCTCAGGACAAGGACAAAAACTGTTTTTT. Amino acids: CASSFSGQGQKLFF.

J is TRBJ1-1 and V is TRBV25-1; TRBD1 might be the D (5 bases). The CDR3 extends over 16 amino acids. Germline V gene sequence: CDR1 MGHDK, CDR2 SYGVNS. Between the trimmed V and J ends, which lost 5 bases and 1 base, there was a span of 17 bases. Here the CDR3 DNA reads TGTGCCAGCAGTTCCGCCTTGGGGGTTTCGAACACTGAAGCTTTCTTT. This codes for CASSSALGVSNTEAFF.

The genes are TRBV28 and TRBJ1-5; D remains unclear. V was trimmed by 10 bases and J by 4 bases, leaving 17 bases between them. Germline V gene data show CDR1 as MDHEN and CDR2 as SYDVKM. This CDR3 has 14 amino acids. The CDR3: CATERMATNQPQHF. The CDR3 DNA sequence: TGTGCCACTGAGCGTATGGCAACAAATCAGCCCCAGCATTTT.

The CDR3 loop reads CASSLGGGSYPDTQYF. Written as DNA, the CDR3 is TGTGCCAGCAGTTTAGGAGGGGGATCTTACCCAGATACGCAGTATTTT. J is TRBJ2-3 and V is TRBV27, with D perhaps TRBD1 or TRBD2 (6 bases each). The CDR3 runs 16 residues. Germline V gene sequence: CDR1 MNHEY, CDR2 SMNVEV (reference sequence). Trimming stripped 2 bases from V and 4 bases from J, with 16 bases between.

This clonotype was observed at least ten times. The chain is built from TRBV29-1 and TRBJ1-1, with 7 bases matching TRBD1. The length of the CDR3 is 12 residues. Germline CDR1 reads SQVTM; CDR2 reads ANQGSEA. J lost 6 bases, V lost 6 bases, and 7 bases had no gene match. This chain's CDR3 is CSVGTGVSEAFF. The DNA for the CDR3 is TGCAGCGTGGGTACAGGGGTGTCTGAAGCTTTCTTT.

The rearrangement links TRBV5-6 to TRBJ2-1; D is unresolved. V dropped 4 bases and J dropped 5 bases, with 4 bases sitting between them. Germline CDR1 reads SGHDT; CDR2 reads YYEEEE. The CDR3 is made up of 11 amino acids. The CDR3 loop reads CASSINNEQFF. CDR3 DNA sequence: TGTGCCAGCAGCATAAACAATGAGCAGTTCTTC.

This chain joins TRBV29-1 and TRBJ2-5; D not resolved. V was cut by 6 bases and J by 4 bases, with 6 bases left in between. CDR1 and CDR2 from the germline V gene are SQVTM and ANQGSEA. This CDR3 spans 10 amino acids. As DNA, the CDR3 is TGCAGCGTCGCCCGAGAGACCCAGTACTTC. This translates into CSVARETQYF. The variable domain in full, completed from reference TRBV29-1 and TRBJ2-5, reads SAVISQKPSRDICQRGTSLTIQCQVDSQVTMMFWYRQQPGQSLTLIATANQGSEATYESGFVIDKFPISRPNLTFSTLTVSNMSPEDSSIYLCSVARETQYFGPGTRLLVL.

The rearrangement uses TRBV29-1 and TRBJ1-2; no clear D gene. Trimming took 6 bases from V and 0 from J, leaving 14 bases between them. This CDR3 spans 14 amino acids. Looked up from germline, CDR1 is SQVTM and CDR2 is ANQGSEA. The CDR3 nucleotides are TGCAGCGTCGGGCCAATTTTAGCTAACTATGGCTACACCTTC. Its translation is CSVGPILANYGYTF.

In its sample, this clonotype was seen many times. The J gene is TRBJ1-2, the V gene TRBV28, with 7 bases fitting TRBD1. Germline trimming cut 8 bases from V and 8 bases from J; bases unmatched to any gene: 11. This CDR3 comprises 13 residues. Germline CDR1 MDHEN, CDR2 SYDVKM. This chain's CDR3 is CASGEGQSSGYTF. The CDR3 bases are TGTGCCAGCGGGGAGGGACAGTCTTCCGGCTACACCTTC.

This clonotype has ten or more counts. The chain has TRBV27 and TRBJ2-6; 7 bases map to TRBD1. J lost 0 bases, V lost 2 bases, and 4 bases had no gene match. Germline loops: CDR1 MNHEY, CDR2 SMNVEV (reference sequence). The CDR3 contains 17 residues. CDR3 nucleotides: TGTGCCAGCAGTTTAGAGGGGGCCCCCTCTGGGGCCAACGTCCTGACTTTC. Protein: CASSLEGAPSGANVLTF.

The chain couples TRBV20-1 to TRBJ2-7; D might be TRBD1 or TRBD2, each matching 6 bases. The CDR3 is 13 residues long. Germline V gene lookup returns CDR1 DFQATT and CDR2 SNEGSKA (reference sequence). Trimming took off 0 bases at V and 5 bases at J, with 11 bases between the two ends. The CDR3 loop reads CSARDSGGHEQYF. Written as DNA, the CDR3 is TGCAGTGCTAGAGATTCCGGGGGCCACGAGCAGTACTTC.

The rearrangement uses TRBV28 and TRBJ2-7; D unresolved. The germline CDR1 and CDR2 sequences are MDHEN and SYDVKM. The CDR3 runs 12 residues. Trimming cost V 8 bases and J 4 bases, with 12 bases left between them. CDR3 amino acids: CASPPVRYEQYF. The CDR3 nucleotides read TGTGCCAGCCCCCCGGTGAGGTACGAGCAGTACTTC.

The sample holds many counts of this clonotype. The chain carries TRBV20-1 and TRBJ2-3, with 11 bases that match TRBD2. Germline CDR1 is DFQATT and CDR2 is SNEGSKA (reference sequence). The length of the CDR3 is 18 residues. V shed 4 bases, J shed 2 bases, and the junction held 14 bases outside the gene matches. The CDR3 bases are TGCAGTGCTACAAAAAGAAGAGGGACTAGCGGAACCACAGATACGCAGTATTTT. This codes for CSATKRRGTSGTTDTQYF.

In its sample, this clonotype was seen a few times. V gene TRBV6-1 combines with J gene TRBJ1-2; 8 bases match TRBD1. The J segment lost 12 bases and the V segment lost 6 bases, leaving 12 bases of the junction unmatched. The length of the CDR3 is 13 residues. CDR1 and CDR2 from the germline V gene are MNHNS and SASEGT. CDR3 coding DNA: TGTGCCAGCAGCCCCGGACAGGGTGCACCCCACACCTTC. Residues: CASSPGQGAPHTF.

The sample holds a few counts of this clonotype. CDR3 nucleotides: TGTGCCAGCAGCTCAACGGACTACTCGAGCTACGAGCAGTACTTC. Protein sequence: CASSSTDYSSYEQYF. The chain employs TRBV27 and TRBJ2-7; possible D gene TRBD2, 6 bases. The CDR3 loop spans 15 amino acids. Germline lookup yields CDR1 MNHEY and CDR2 SMNVEV (reference sequence). V was cut by 6 bases and J by 3 bases, with 18 bases left in between.